The T cell receptor beta chain under discussion was sequenced for a study of T cell responses to AZD1222 COVID-19 vaccine. Findings and caveats of the study: Two AZD1222 administrations were followed by greater Spike-specific TCR breadth and depth.

CDR1 is LGHDT and CDR2 is YNNKEL in the germline V gene (reference sequence). CDR3 length: 14 amino acids. V lost 4 bases, J lost 8 bases, and 17 bases lay in between. Of note for this clone: The antigen is undetermined.

Libraries were prepared by immunoSEQ multiplex PCR; TCRdb keeps only in-frame clonotypes and omits some of them. The profile covers about 150,000 clones, with approximately 94% appearing a single time and over 7.5% taken by the ten largest. The clonotype comes from an adult in good health. The V gene is TRBV3-1 (or the pseudogene TRBV3-2), the J gene TRBJ1-2, with a weak D call TRBD1 (5 bases). The material sequenced was peripheral blood, taken on day 0 of AZD1222 vaccination. The CDR3 spells CASSRPYRQRGYTF. In nucleotides, the CDR3 is TGTGCCAGCAGCCGACCCTACCGACAGAGAGGCTACACCTTC.